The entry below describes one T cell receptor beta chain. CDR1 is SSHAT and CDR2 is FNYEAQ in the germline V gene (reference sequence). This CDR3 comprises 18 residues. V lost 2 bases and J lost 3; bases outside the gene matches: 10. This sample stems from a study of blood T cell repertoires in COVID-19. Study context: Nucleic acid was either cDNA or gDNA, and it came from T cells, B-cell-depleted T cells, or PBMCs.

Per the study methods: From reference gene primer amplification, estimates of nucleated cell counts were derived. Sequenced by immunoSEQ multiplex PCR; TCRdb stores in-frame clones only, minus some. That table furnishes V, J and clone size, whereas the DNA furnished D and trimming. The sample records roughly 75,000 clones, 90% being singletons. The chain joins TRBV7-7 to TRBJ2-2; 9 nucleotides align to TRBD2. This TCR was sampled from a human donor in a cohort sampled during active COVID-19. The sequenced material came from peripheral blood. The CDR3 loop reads CASSLRRGTSFDTGELFF. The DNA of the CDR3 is TGTGCCAGCAGCTTACGACGCGGGACTAGCTTTGACACCGGGGAGCTGTTTTTT.